This TCR beta chain appears in the sequencing data of a study of cytomegalovirus exposure and HLA in healthy donors. About the study: There were 117 million unique TCR beta sequences, drawn from approximately 180 million T cells, in an earlier analysis.

PCR amplification relied on 60 Vbeta primers (plus 13 Jbeta primers). In the original processing: Roughly 10 million shared chains were among about 80 million unique TCR beta chains counted in a later analysis. Assay: immunoSEQ multiplex PCR; the TCRdb copy retains only in-frame clones and omits some. The V and J calls and clone size were taken over from that table, and D and trimming were inferred from the DNA. The data contain approximately 300,000 clones, around 80% of them singletons. Study observations and caveats: Later analysis indicated greater clonal expansion among HLA-associated TCR beta chains than among equally common other chains.

In this sample, this clone turned up once. What it binds is not known. The V gene lost 11 bases and the J gene lost 0 bases, with 11 bases spanning the gap. Germline V gives CDR1 ENHRY, CDR2 SYGVKD. The CDR3 loop spans 13 amino acids. The receptor comes from a girl aged 2-10 years in good health and CMV-seronegative. The rearrangement links TRBV10-3 to TRBJ1-5; D may be TRBD1 (5 bases). Sample: PBMCs. CDR3 loop: CACGGVSNQPQHF. CDR3 sequence (DNA): TGTGCCTGTGGAGGGGTTAGCAATCAGCCCCAGCATTTT.